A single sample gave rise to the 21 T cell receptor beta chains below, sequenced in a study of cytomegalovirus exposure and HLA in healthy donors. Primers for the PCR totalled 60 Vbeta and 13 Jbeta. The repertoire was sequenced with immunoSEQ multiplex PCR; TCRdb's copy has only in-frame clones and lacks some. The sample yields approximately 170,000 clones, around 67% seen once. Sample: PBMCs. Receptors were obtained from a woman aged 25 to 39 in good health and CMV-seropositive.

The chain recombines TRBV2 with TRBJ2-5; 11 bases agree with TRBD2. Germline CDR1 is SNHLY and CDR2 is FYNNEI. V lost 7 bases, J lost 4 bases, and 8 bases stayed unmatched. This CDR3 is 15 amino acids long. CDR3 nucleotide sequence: TGTGCCAGCAAGAGACTAGCGGGACCCTCAGAGACCCAGTACTTC. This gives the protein CASKRLAGPSETQYF. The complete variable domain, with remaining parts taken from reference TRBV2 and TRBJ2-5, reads EPEVTQTPSHQVTQMGQEVILRCVPISNHLYFYWYRQILGQKVEFLVSFYNNEISEKSEIFDDQFSVERPDGSNFTLKIRSTKLEDSAMYFCASKRLAGPSETQYFGPGTRLLVL.

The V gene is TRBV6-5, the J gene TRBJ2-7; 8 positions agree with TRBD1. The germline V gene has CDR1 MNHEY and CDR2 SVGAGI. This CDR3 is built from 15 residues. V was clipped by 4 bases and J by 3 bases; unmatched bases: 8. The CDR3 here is CASSSGQGINYEQYF. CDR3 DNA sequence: TGTGCCAGCAGTTCCGGACAGGGTATCAACTACGAGCAGTACTTC.

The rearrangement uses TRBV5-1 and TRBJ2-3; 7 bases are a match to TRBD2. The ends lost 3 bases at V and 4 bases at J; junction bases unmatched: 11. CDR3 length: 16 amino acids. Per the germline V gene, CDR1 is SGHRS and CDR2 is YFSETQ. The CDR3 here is CASSSTKAGLADTQYF. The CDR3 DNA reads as TGCGCCAGCAGCTCGACTAAAGCGGGACTGGCAGATACGCAGTATTTT.

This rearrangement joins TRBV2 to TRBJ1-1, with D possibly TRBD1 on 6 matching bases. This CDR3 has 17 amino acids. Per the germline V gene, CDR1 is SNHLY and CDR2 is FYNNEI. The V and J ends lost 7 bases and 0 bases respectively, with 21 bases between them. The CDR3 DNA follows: TGTGCCAGCACCGGCCTACAGGGAATCTTCATGAACACTGAAGCTTTCTTT. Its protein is CASTGLQGIFMNTEAFF.

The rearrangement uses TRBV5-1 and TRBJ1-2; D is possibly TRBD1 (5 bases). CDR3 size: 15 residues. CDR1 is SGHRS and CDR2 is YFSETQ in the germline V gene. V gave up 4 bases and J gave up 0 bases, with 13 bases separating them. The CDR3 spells CASSIIPDTNYGYTF. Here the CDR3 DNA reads TGCGCCAGCAGCATCATCCCGGACACTAACTATGGCTACACCTTC. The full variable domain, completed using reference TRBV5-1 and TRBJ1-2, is KAGVTQTPRYLIKTRGQQVTLSCSPISGHRSVSWYQQTPGQGLQFLFEYFSETQRNKGNFPGRFSGRQFSNSRSEMNVSTLELGDSALYLCASSIIPDTNYGYTFGSGTRLTVV.

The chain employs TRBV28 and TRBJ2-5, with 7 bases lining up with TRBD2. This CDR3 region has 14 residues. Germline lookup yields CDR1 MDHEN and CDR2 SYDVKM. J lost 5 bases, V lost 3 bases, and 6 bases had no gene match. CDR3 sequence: CASSFLAGEETQYF. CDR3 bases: TGTGCCAGCAGTTTTCTGGCGGGAGAGGAGACCCAGTACTTC. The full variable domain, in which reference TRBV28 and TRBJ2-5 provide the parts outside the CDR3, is DVKVTQSSRYLVKRTGEKVFLECVQDMDHENMFWYRQDPGLGLRLIYFSYDVKMKEKGDIPEGYSVSREKKERFSLILESASTNQTSMYLCASSFLAGEETQYFGPGTRLLVL.

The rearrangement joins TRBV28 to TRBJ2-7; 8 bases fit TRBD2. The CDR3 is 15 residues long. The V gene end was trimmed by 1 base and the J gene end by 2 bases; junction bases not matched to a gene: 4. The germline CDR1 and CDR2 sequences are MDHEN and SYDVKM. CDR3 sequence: CASSLFLAGTYEQYF. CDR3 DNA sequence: TGTGCCAGCAGTTTATTCCTAGCGGGTACCTACGAGCAGTACTTC.

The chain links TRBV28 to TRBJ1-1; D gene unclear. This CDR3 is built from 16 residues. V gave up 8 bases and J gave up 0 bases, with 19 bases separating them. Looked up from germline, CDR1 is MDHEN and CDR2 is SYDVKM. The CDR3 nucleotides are TGTGCCAGCGCCCGCAGGCCTAAGCCCATGAACACTGAAGCTTTCTTT. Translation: CASARRPKPMNTEAFF.

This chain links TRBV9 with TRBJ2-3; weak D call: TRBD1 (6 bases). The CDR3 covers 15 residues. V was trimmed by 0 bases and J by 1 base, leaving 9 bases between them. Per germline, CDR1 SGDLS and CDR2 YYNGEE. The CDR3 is CASSVGQDRTDTQYF. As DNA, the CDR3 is TGTGCCAGCAGCGTAGGACAGGACCGCACAGATACGCAGTATTTT. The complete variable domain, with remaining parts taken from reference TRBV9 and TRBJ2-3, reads DSGVTQTPKHLITATGQRVTLRCSPRSGDLSVYWYQQSLDQGLQFLIQYYNGEERAKGNILERFSAQQFPDLHSELNLSSLELGDSALYFCASSVGQDRTDTQYFGPGTRLTVL.

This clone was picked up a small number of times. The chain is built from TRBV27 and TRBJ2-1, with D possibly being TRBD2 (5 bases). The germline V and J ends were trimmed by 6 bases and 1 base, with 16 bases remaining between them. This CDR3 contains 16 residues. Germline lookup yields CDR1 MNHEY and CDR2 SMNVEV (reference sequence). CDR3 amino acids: CASRGLVARSYNEQFF. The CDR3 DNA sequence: TGTGCCAGCAGGGGGTTGGTAGCGAGATCCTACAATGAGCAGTTCTTC.

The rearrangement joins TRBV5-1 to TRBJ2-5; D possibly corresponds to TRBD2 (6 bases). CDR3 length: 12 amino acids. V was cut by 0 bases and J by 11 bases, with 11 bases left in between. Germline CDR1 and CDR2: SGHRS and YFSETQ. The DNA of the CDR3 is TGCGCCAGCAGCTTGGCGGGGGAAGAGCAGTACTTC. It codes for CASSLAGEEQYF.

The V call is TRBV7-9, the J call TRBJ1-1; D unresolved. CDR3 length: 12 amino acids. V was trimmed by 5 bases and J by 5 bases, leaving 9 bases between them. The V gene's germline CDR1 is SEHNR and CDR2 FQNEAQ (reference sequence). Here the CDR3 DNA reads TGTGCCAGCAGCCAACGGGAAACTGAAGCTTTCTTT. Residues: CASSQRETEAFF. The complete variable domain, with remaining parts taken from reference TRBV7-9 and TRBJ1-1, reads DTGVSQNPRHKITKRGQNVTFRCDPISEHNRLYWYRQTLGQGPEFLTYFQNEAQLEKSRLLSDRFSAERPKGSFSTLEIQRTEQGDSAMYLCASSQRETEAFFGQGTRLTVV.

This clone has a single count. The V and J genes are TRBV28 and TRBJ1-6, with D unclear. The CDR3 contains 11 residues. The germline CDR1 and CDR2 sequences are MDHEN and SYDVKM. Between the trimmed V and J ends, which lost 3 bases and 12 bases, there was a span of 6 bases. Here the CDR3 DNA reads TGTGCCAGCAGTTTCCGGGAACCCCTCCACTTT. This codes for CASSFREPLHF.

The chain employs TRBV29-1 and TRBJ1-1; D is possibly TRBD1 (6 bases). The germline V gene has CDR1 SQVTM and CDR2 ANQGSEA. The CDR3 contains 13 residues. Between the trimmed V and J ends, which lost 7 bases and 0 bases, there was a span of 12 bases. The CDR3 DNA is TGCAGCGCCGGACAGCGTATGAACACTGAAGCTTTCTTT. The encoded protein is CSAGQRMNTEAFF.

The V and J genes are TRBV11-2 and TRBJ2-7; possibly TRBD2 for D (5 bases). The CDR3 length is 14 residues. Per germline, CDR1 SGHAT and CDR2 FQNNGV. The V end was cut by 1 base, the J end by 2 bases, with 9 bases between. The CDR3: CASSLGENTYEQYF. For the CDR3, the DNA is TGTGCCAGCAGCTTAGGGGAGAACACCTACGAGCAGTACTTC.

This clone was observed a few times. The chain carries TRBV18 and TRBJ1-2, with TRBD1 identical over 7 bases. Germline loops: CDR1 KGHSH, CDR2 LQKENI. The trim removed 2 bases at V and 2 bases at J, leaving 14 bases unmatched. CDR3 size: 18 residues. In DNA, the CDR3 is TGTGCCAGCTCACCAGCTGCTTCGACCGGGACAGCCAACTATGGCTACACCTTC. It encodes CASSPAASTGTANYGYTF.

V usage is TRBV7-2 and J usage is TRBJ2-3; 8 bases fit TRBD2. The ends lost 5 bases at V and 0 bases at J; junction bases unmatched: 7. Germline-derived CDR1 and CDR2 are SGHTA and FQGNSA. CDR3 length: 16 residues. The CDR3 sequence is CASSTRTSISTDTQYF. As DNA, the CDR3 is TGTGCCAGCAGCACCCGGACTAGCATTAGCACAGATACGCAGTATTTT. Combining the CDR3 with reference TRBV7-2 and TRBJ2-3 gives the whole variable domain GAGVSQSPSNKVTEKGKDVELRCDPISGHTALYWYRQSLGQGLEFLIYFQGNSAPDKSGLPSDRFSAERTGGSVSTLTIQRTQQEDSAVYLCASSTRTSISTDTQYFGPGTRLTVL.

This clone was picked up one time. This CDR3 reads CASSPRLAAQDEQYF. CDR3 in DNA: TGTGCCAGCAGCCCTCGACTAGCGGCCCAGGACGAGCAGTACTTC. The chain is built from TRBV7-9 and TRBJ2-7, with 9 bases fitting TRBD2. The CDR3 runs 15 residues. The J segment lost 5 bases and the V segment lost 5 bases, leaving 10 bases of the junction unmatched. The germline gives CDR1 SEHNR, CDR2 FQNEAQ (reference sequence).

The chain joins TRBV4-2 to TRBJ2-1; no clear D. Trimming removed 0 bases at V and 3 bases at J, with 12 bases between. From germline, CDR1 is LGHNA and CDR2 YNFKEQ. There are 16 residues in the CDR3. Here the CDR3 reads CASSQETSDLYNEQFF. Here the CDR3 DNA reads TGTGCCAGCAGCCAAGAGACTTCGGATCTCTACAATGAGCAGTTCTTC.

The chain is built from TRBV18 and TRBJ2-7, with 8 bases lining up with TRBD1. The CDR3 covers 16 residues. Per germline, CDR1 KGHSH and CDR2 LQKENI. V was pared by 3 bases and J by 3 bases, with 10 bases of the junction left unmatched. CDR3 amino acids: CASSPFVTGGRYEQYF. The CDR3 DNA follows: TGTGCCAGCTCACCGTTTGTAACAGGGGGACGCTACGAGCAGTACTTC.

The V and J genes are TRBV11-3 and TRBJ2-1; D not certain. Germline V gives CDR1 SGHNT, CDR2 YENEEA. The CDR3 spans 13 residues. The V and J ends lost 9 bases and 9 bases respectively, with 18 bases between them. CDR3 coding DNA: TGTGCCAGTAGTATCGTTCGTAAGAGTGAGCAGTTCTTC. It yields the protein CASSIVRKSEQFF. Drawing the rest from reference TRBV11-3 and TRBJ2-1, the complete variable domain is EAGVVQSPRYKIIEKKQPVAFWCNPISGHNTLYWYLQNLGQGPELLIRYENEEAVDDSQLPKDRFSAERLKGVDSTLKIQPAELGDSAVYLCASSIVRKSEQFFGPGTRLTVL.